This entry lists 27 T cell receptor beta chains sequenced from one sample in a study of T cells in Graves' hyperthyroidism and ophthalmopathy. RNA transcripts provided the source from which TCR beta CDR3 regions were amplified. Researchers ran a first-round RT-PCR on the TCR CDR3 using the HTBI primer set. TCRdb itself ran the multiplex PCR reads through MiXCR, one entry per CDR3 protein. The sample has approximately 700,000 distinct CDR3 sequences, approximately 42% seen once. What was sequenced was peripheral blood or thyroid tissue (not recorded which). Receptors were obtained from an adult man with Graves' disease, either hyperthyroidism or ophthalmopathy (not recorded which).

This chain joins TRBV25-1 and TRBJ2-5, with TRBD1 matching over 10 bases. The junction had 10 bases not matched to a gene; V was cut back by 5 bases and J by 7 bases. CDR3 length equals 15 residues. In germline, CDR1 is MGHDK, CDR2 SYGVNS. In DNA, the CDR3 is TGTGCCAGCAGTCCCCCTCCGGGACAGGGGAGGACCCAGTACTTC. Residues: CASSPPPGQGRTQYF.

This clonotype was counted many times. The J gene is TRBJ2-7, the V gene TRBV7-9; D not resolved. V was shortened by 5 bases and J by 2 bases, with 13 bases between the two germline ends. Looked up from germline, CDR1 is SEHNR and CDR2 is FQNEAQ (reference sequence). The CDR3 runs to 14 residues. Here the CDR3 reads CASSVSSATYEQYF. The CDR3 DNA is TGTGCCAGCAGCGTAAGTAGTGCTACCTACGAGCAGTACTTC.

This clonotype has ten or more counts. V is TRBV24-1 and J is TRBJ2-2; D not resolved. The CDR3 is made up of 13 amino acids. V shed 3 bases and J shed 9 bases, with 10 bases lying between them. Germline assignment: CDR1 KGHDR and CDR2 SFDVKD. The CDR3 nucleotides are TGTGCCACCAGTGATCCCACCGTAAGGGAGCTGTTTTTT. Its translation: CATSDPTVRELFF.

This clonotype was recorded a few times. The CDR3 DNA sequence: TGCAGTGCTAGGGGGCTAGCGGGAGCTCATACCTACGAGCAGTACTTC. Protein: CSARGLAGAHTYEQYF. The J gene is TRBJ2-7, the V gene TRBV20-1, with TRBD2 matching over 10 bases. Looked up from germline, CDR1 is DFQATT and CDR2 is SNEGSKA (reference sequence). The CDR3 runs to 16 residues. The trim removed 3 bases at V and 2 bases at J, leaving 10 bases unmatched.

This clonotype showed up many times. V and J are TRBV7-9 and TRBJ2-7, with 10 bases lining up with TRBD2. V lost 1 base, J lost 4 bases, and 4 bases stayed unmatched. Germline V gene sequence: CDR1 SEHNR, CDR2 FQNEAQ (reference sequence). This CDR3 has 15 residues. CDR3 DNA: TGTGCCAGCAGCTTAGGGCCTAGCGGGAGATACGAGCAGTACTTC. This encodes CASSLGPSGRYEQYF.

This clonotype occurred a few times. The V gene is TRBV24-1, the J gene TRBJ1-2; D is possibly TRBD1 (5 bases). The V gene's germline CDR1 is KGHDR and CDR2 SFDVKD. The CDR3 has 12 residues. This CDR3 reads CARAGFDYGYTF. DNA of the CDR3: TGTGCTAGAGCAGGGTTCGACTATGGCTACACCTTC.

This clonotype was detected ten times or more. The V call is TRBV10-3, the J call TRBJ1-4; the match to TRBD1 covers 9 bases. Unmatched junction bases numbered 12, after V lost 5 bases and J lost 8 bases. Germline V CDR1 and CDR2: ENHRY, SYGVKD. The CDR3 is 16 residues long. CDR3 nucleotide sequence: TGTGCCATCAGTCCCGGGACAGGGTACGCGGAGGAAAAACTGTTTTTT. Amino acid sequence: CAISPGTGYAEEKLFF.

The chain is built from TRBV7-8 and TRBJ1-1; TRBD1 is a possible D gene (6 bases). Germline V gene sequence: CDR1 SGHVS, CDR2 FQNEAQ. V lost 4 bases to trimming and J lost 4 bases, with 10 bases between them. This CDR3 is built from 13 residues. CDR3 nucleotide sequence: TGTGCCAGCAGCTCTTTAGGGGGCACTGAAGCTTTCTTT. It encodes CASSSLGGTEAFF.

The chain is built from TRBV10-3 and TRBJ2-7; D not resolved. The CDR3 totals 16 residues. Germline lookup yields CDR1 ENHRY and CDR2 SYGVKD. V lost 6 bases and J lost 0, with 18 bases in between. The CDR3 coding sequence is TGTGCCATCAGCGAAGGTAGTGGCAGAAGCTCCTACGAGCAGTACTTC. This encodes CAISEGSGRSSYEQYF.

Comments on this clonotype: The junction departs from germline at one end; a sequencing error may be responsible. The CDR3 protein is CASNARGLGVTEAF. In nucleotides, the CDR3 is TGTGCCAGCAATGCGAGGGGGCTCGGGGTTACTGAAGCTTTC. This chain joins TRBV7-2 and TRBJ2-6, with 7 bases that match TRBD1. CDR1 and CDR2 from the germline V gene are SGHTA and FQGNSA. The CDR3 is 14 amino acids.

Written as DNA, the CDR3 is TGCAGTGCTACCGACAGGATACTGCCCCTTTTTAGCAATCAGCCCCAGCATTTT. This codes for CSATDRILPLFSNQPQHF. The rearrangement joins TRBV20-1 to TRBJ1-5; possibly TRBD1 for D (6 bases). Trimming cost V 4 bases and J 0 bases, with 22 bases left between them. CDR3 length equals 18 residues. Germline CDR1 is DFQATT and CDR2 is SNEGSKA (reference sequence).

The gene calls are TRBV12-3 or TRBV12-4 and TRBJ2-7; 7 nucleotides align to TRBD2. V gave up 10 bases and J gave up 2 bases; unmatched junction bases: 8. The CDR3 is 13 residues long. The CDR3 DNA reads TGTGCCACCGGGGAGGGAACTACCTACGAGCAGTACTTC. Residues: CATGEGTTYEQYF.

The rearrangement uses TRBV7-2 and TRBJ2-2, with 14 bases that match TRBD2. CDR3 length: 18 amino acids. Germline CDR1 reads SGHTA; CDR2 reads FQGNSA. Trimming cost V 4 bases and J 4 bases; bases outside gene matches: 8. CDR3 bases: TGTGCCAGCAGCTCGAGACTAGCGGGGGGGGCATCCACCGGGGAGCTGTTTTTT. Its protein product is CASSSRLAGGASTGELFF.

This clonotype was observed a few times. The rearrangement joins TRBV7-8 to TRBJ1-1; 8 nucleotides match TRBD1. Germline CDR1 reads SGHVS; CDR2 reads FQNEAQ. The CDR3 has 16 residues. V lost 5 bases, J lost 3 bases, and 11 bases stayed unmatched. CDR3 bases: TGTGCCAGCAGCCACCGCCCGACAGGGGTGGACACTGAAGCTTTCTTT. Protein sequence: CASSHRPTGVDTEAFF.

This clonotype was recorded a few times. V and J are TRBV25-1 and TRBJ2-5; the D gene is possibly TRBD1 (6 bases). The CDR3 consists of 14 residues. CDR1 and CDR2 (germline): MGHDK, SYGVNS. Trimming cost V 6 bases and J 4 bases, with 15 bases left between them. The CDR3 bases are TGTGCCAGCAGCCAAGTGGGGGCTCGAGAGACCCAGTACTTC. The encoded protein is CASSQVGARETQYF.

V and J are TRBV7-9 and TRBJ1-5; 10 bases line up with TRBD1. Germline lookup yields CDR1 SEHNR and CDR2 FQNEAQ (reference sequence). This CDR3 has 13 residues. CDR3 loop: CATGGTSDQPQHF. CDR3 in DNA: TGTGCGACAGGGGGCACGTCGGATCAGCCCCAGCATTTT.

In its sample, this clonotype was seen once. A much larger clone lies one base from this, so it may be a read error. This chain connects TRBV11-1 to TRBJ1-3; the D is unclear. There are 14 residues in the CDR3. Trimming pared 5 bases from V and 4 bases from J, leaving 12 bases between. Germline assignment: CDR1 SGHAT and CDR2 FQDESV (reference sequence). CDR3 residues: CASSPHIDGNTIYF. CDR3 DNA: TGTGCCAGCAGCCCCCACATCGACGGAAACACCATATATTTT.

In regard to this clonotype: The junction departs from germline at one end; a sequencing error may be responsible. The chain couples TRBV10-3 to TRBJ2-5, with 7 positions matching TRBD1. The CDR3 totals 16 residues. Germline CDR1 is ENHRY and CDR2 is SYGVKD. The CDR3 DNA follows: TGTGCCAGCAGTTACTCGAAGGGGGCTCGGGGAGAGACCCAGTACTTC. Residues: CASSYSKGARGETQYF.

On this clonotype itself: Because the CDR3 is missing its conserved closing phenylalanine or tryptophan, this is likely a read error. Because the CDR3's place on the DNA is in doubt, the DNA is left out and the CDR3 is given as listed by TCRdb. The rearrangement links TRBV2 to TRBJ1-6. Per germline, CDR1 SNHLY and CDR2 FYNNEI. The CDR3 has 9 residues if both end residues are counted. The CDR3 protein is CASSEAQSS.

The chain carries TRBV7-2 and TRBJ1-2; TRBD1 agrees at 7 bases. The junction had 6 bases not matched to a gene; V was cut back by 3 bases and J by 2 bases. The germline V gene has CDR1 SGHTA and CDR2 FQGNSA. CDR3 size: 15 residues. CDR3 in DNA: TGTGCCAGCAGCTTTTTAAGCAGGGGGAACTATGGCTACACCTTC. Translating gives CASSFLSRGNYGYTF.

The chain combines TRBV7-8 with TRBJ2-5; TRBD2 might be the D (6 bases). The CDR3 runs 15 residues. Deletions cut 6 bases from V and 1 base from J, with 15 bases between. The germline CDR1 and CDR2 sequences are SGHVS and FQNEAQ. This CDR3 reads CASRRTGGTQETQYF. CDR3 coding DNA: TGTGCCAGCAGAAGGACTGGCGGGACCCAAGAGACCCAGTACTTC.

The rearrangement joins TRBV7-9 to TRBJ2-5, with 7 positions matching TRBD1. This CDR3 contains 15 residues. Trimming at V came to 7 bases and at J to 5 bases, leaving 13 bases not matched to a gene. In germline, CDR1 is SEHNR, CDR2 FQNEAQ (reference sequence). The CDR3 DNA reads as TGTGCCAGCACCACCACCGGGACAGCCGGGGAGACCCAGTACTTC. Its translation is CASTTTGTAGETQYF.

The V gene is TRBV29-1, the J gene TRBJ1-2, with a possible D match to TRBD1 (5 bases). Per the germline V gene, CDR1 is SQVTM and CDR2 is ANQGSEA. Deletions cut 3 bases from V and 5 bases from J, with 13 bases between. The CDR3 covers 13 residues. CDR3 nucleotide sequence: TGCAGCGTTGAGCGGGGCGCAGATTATGGCTACACCTTC. Protein sequence: CSVERGADYGYTF.

The chain carries TRBV7-8 and TRBJ1-6; possible D gene TRBD1, 6 bases. This CDR3 is built from 17 residues. In germline, CDR1 is SGHVS, CDR2 FQNEAQ. Trimming cost V 5 bases and J 5 bases, with 19 bases left between them. CDR3: CASSQAVAGEHNSPLHF. CDR3 nucleotide sequence: TGTGCCAGCAGCCAAGCGGTCGCAGGGGAACATAATTCACCCCTCCACTTT. Using reference TRBV7-8 and TRBJ1-6 for the parts outside the CDR3, the full variable domain is GAGVSQSPRYKVAKRGQDVALRCDPISGHVSLFWYQQALGQGPEFLTYFQNEAQLDKSGLPSDRFFAERPEGSVSTLKIQRTQQEDSAVYLCASSQAVAGEHNSPLHFGNGTRLTVT.

This clonotype was counted between two and nine times. The CDR3 DNA reads as TGCAGCGTTGGTGGGAAGACGTGGAGCACTGAAGCTTTCTTT. It is translated as CSVGGKTWSTEAFF. The V call is TRBV29-1, the J call TRBJ1-1; D remains unclear. This CDR3 has 14 residues. Germline V CDR1 and CDR2: SQVTM, ANQGSEA. V was cut by 4 bases and J by 4 bases, with 16 bases left in between.

This clonotype was counted ten times or more. The J gene is TRBJ2-2, the V gene TRBV7-9; D not resolved. Germline V gene data show CDR1 as SEHNR and CDR2 as FQNEAQ (reference sequence). CDR3 size: 13 residues. V dropped 5 bases and J dropped 6 bases, with 10 bases sitting between them. The CDR3 nucleotides are TGTGCCAGCAGCAGAACATTGGCCGGGGAGCTGTTTTTT. It yields the protein CASSRTLAGELFF.

The chain has TRBV10-3 and TRBJ2-7; perhaps TRBD1 as D (5 bases). Deletions cut 10 bases from V and 0 bases from J, with 16 bases between. The CDR3 has 14 residues. CDR1 ENHRY and CDR2 SYGVKD come from the germline V gene. Here the CDR3 reads CATERRGLSYEQYF. DNA of the CDR3: TGTGCCACCGAGAGAAGGGGTCTCTCCTACGAGCAGTACTTC.